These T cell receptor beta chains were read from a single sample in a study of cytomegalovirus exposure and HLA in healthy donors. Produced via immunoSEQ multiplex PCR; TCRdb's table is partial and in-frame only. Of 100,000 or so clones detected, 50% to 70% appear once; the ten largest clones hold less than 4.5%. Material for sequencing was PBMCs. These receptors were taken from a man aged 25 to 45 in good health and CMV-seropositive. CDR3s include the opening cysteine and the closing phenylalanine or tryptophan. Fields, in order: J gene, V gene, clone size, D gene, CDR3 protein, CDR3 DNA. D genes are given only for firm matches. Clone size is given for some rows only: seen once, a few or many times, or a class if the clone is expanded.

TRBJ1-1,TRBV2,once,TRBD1,CASKLTGMGTEAFF,TGTGCCAGCAAATTGACAGGGATGGGAACTGAAGCTTTCTTT
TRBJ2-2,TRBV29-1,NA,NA,CSANSAGELFF,TGCAGCGCTAACAGTGCCGGGGAGCTGTTTTTT
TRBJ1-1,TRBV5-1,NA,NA,CASSIYMNTEAFF,TGCGCCAGCAGCATTTATATGAACACTGAAGCTTTCTTT
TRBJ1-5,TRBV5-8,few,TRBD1,CASSLWVTGNQPQHF,TGTGCCAGCAGCTTGTGGGTGACAGGGAATCAGCCCCAGCATTTT
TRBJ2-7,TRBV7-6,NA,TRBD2,CASSLLGGGGEQYF,TGTGCCAGCAGCTTATTGGGCGGGGGAGGCGAGCAGTACTTC
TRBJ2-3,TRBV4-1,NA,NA,CASSQTLDTQYF,TGCGCCAGCAGCCAGACTTTGGATACGCAGTATTTT
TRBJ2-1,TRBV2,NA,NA,CASSEGSAGWAGEQFF,TGTGCCAGCAGTGAAGGGTCGGCGGGCTGGGCGGGTGAGCAGTTCTTC
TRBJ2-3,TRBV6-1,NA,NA,CASQIPFRLDTQYF,TGTGCCAGCCAGATCCCTTTTCGATTAGATACGCAGTATTTT
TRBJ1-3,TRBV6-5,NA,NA,CASTREGGRNTIYF,TGTGCCAGCACTCGGGAAGGCGGAAGAAACACCATATATTTT
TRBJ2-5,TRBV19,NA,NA,CASRDNGGGETQYF,TGTGCCAGCCGTGACAATGGGGGAGGCGAGACCCAGTACTTC